A single sample gave rise to the 24 T cell receptor beta chains below, sequenced in a study of shared clonotypes between healthy human individuals. Profiling relied on immunoSEQ multiplex PCR, and the TCRdb table lists in-frame clones only, not all of them. The sample consists of some 1 million clones, 70% to 80% of them appearing once. Sequences were obtained from memory CD4+ T cells sorted from blood. The sample's subset: CD45RA-negative fraction. These receptors all come from a man aged 18 to 29 in good health.

V gene TRBV27 combines with J gene TRBJ2-7; 9 nucleotides match TRBD1. This CDR3 is 15 amino acids long. Germline V gene sequence: CDR1 MNHEY, CDR2 SMNVEV (reference sequence). The junction had 10 bases not matched to a gene; V was cut back by 6 bases and J by 4 bases. Written as DNA, the CDR3 is TGTGCCAGCAGATCCCGACCGGGACAGGGTTACGAGCAGTACTTC. Its translation is CASRSRPGQGYEQYF.

The chain recombines TRBV2 with TRBJ2-5; D might be TRBD2 (5 bases). The CDR3 totals 16 residues. Germline V CDR1 and CDR2: SNHLY, FYNNEI. V was pared by 2 bases and J by 3 bases, with 16 bases between. CDR3: CASSESGNSVKETQYF. CDR3 sequence (DNA): TGTGCCAGCAGTGAATCGGGAAACAGCGTTAAAGAGACCCAGTACTTC.

V gene TRBV9 combines with J gene TRBJ2-5; 8 positions match TRBD1. Trimming removed 4 bases from V and 0 bases from J; junction bases left unmatched: 14. This CDR3 is 18 amino acids long. From germline, CDR1 is SGDLS and CDR2 YYNGEE. CDR3 region: CASSPDTGGFRYQETQYF. DNA for the CDR3: TGTGCCAGCAGCCCGGACACAGGGGGGTTTAGGTACCAAGAGACCCAGTACTTC.

This sequence joins TRBV9 and TRBJ2-2; TRBD1 agrees at 8 bases. Looked up from germline, CDR1 is SGDLS and CDR2 is YYNGEE. The CDR3 is made up of 16 amino acids. The V segment lost 0 bases and the J segment 5 bases; nucleotides outside the gene matches: 6. This chain's CDR3 is CASSVGTGKKTGELFF. The CDR3 DNA sequence: TGTGCCAGCAGCGTAGGGACAGGGAAGAAGACCGGGGAGCTGTTTTTT.

This chain links TRBV5-4 with TRBJ1-1; D remains unclear. The germline CDR1 and CDR2 sequences are SGHNT and YYREEE (reference sequence). Trimming left V 1 base short and J 8 bases short, with 15 bases between. This CDR3 region has 14 residues. The CDR3 here is CASSLSGVLFEAFF. The CDR3 bases are TGTGCCAGCAGCTTGAGTGGGGTCCTCTTCGAAGCTTTCTTT.

This clone appeared a few times. V gene TRBV27 combines with J gene TRBJ2-7; 11 bases agree with TRBD2. Germline trimming cut 6 bases from V and 6 bases from J; bases unmatched to any gene: 13. The CDR3 spans 16 residues. Germline V gene data show CDR1 as MNHEY and CDR2 as SMNVEV (reference sequence). CDR3 DNA sequence: TGTGCCAGCAGCCCCACTAGCGGGAGAGATAACAGCGAGCAGTACTTC. Translating gives CASSPTSGRDNSEQYF.

This chain joins TRBV27 and TRBJ1-6, with D perhaps TRBD1 (6 bases). The CDR3 covers 16 residues. The V and J ends lost 3 bases and 3 bases respectively, with 12 bases between them. The germline gives CDR1 MNHEY, CDR2 SMNVEV (reference sequence). This chain's CDR3 is CASSFGAGVYNSPLHF. The DNA for the CDR3 is TGTGCCAGCAGTTTCGGGGCAGGGGTCTATAATTCACCCCTCCACTTT.

The chain carries TRBV7-9 and TRBJ1-2; a weak D match, TRBD1 (5 bases). The CDR3 totals 16 residues. Germline values: CDR1 SEHNR, CDR2 FQNEAQ (reference sequence). V lost 3 bases to trimming and J lost 4 bases, with 18 bases between them. The CDR3 reads CASSFIGPGSGYGYTF. The CDR3 DNA is TGTGCCAGCAGCTTCATAGGCCCAGGGTCAGGCTATGGCTACACCTTC.

The V call is TRBV6-6, the J call TRBJ2-7; D is unclear. CDR3 length: 12 amino acids. Trimming took 5 bases from V and 6 from J, leaving 11 bases between them. Germline V CDR1 and CDR2: MNHNY, SVGAGI (reference sequence). The CDR3 region has the DNA TGTGCCAGCAGTAGTTGGGCAGCCGAGCAGTACTTC. Its protein is CASSSWAAEQYF.

In this sample, this clone turned up a few times. The chain is built from TRBV19 and TRBJ1-5, with D unresolved. The CDR3 consists of 19 residues. Germline V gene data show CDR1 as LNHDA and CDR2 as SQIVND (reference sequence). With 3 bases removed from V and 0 bases from J, the gap between germline ends came to 21 bases. This CDR3 is CASSINIVDFAFSNQPQHF. The CDR3 bases are TGTGCCAGTAGTATTAACATCGTCGATTTTGCTTTTAGCAATCAGCCCCAGCATTTT.

CDR3: CASRMTPLQYF. CDR3 DNA: TGTGCCAGCAGAATGACTCCCTTACAGTACTTC. The rearrangement uses TRBV2 and TRBJ2-5, with D hard to call. V dropped 6 bases and J dropped 11 bases, with 13 bases sitting between them. From germline, CDR1 is SNHLY and CDR2 FYNNEI. This CDR3 has 11 amino acids.

About this clone: This sample also contains other DNA sequences that code for the same CDR3. The V and J genes are TRBV19 and TRBJ1-5; D ambiguous. Germline loops: CDR1 LNHDA, CDR2 SQIVND (reference sequence). V lost 4 bases and J 2 bases, leaving 6 bases between the germline ends. The CDR3 totals 13 residues. The CDR3 bases are TGTGCCAGTAGTACCCAGCGCAATCAGCCCCAGCATTTT. Translated: CASSTQRNQPQHF.

The genes are TRBV5-5 and TRBJ2-1, with a possible D match to TRBD2 (5 bases). Germline lookup yields CDR1 SGHKS and CDR2 YYEKEE (reference sequence). This CDR3 is built from 15 residues. The germline V and J ends were trimmed by 2 bases and 7 bases, with 16 bases remaining between them. CDR3 DNA sequence: TGTGCCAGCAGCTTCACGGGCTCGGGGTCAAATGAGCAGTTCTTC. This gives the protein CASSFTGSGSNEQFF.

The CDR3 DNA sequence: TGTGCCAGCACCCGCGGGGGGGTCCAAGAGACCCAGTACTTC. It translates to CASTRGGVQETQYF. V gene TRBV6-1 combines with J gene TRBJ2-5, with TRBD2 matching 9 bases. This CDR3 is 14 amino acids long. Germline V CDR1 and CDR2: MNHNS, SASEGT. V gave up 7 bases and J gave up 1 base; unmatched junction bases: 4.

The gene calls are TRBV23-1 and TRBJ2-1; 11 bases match TRBD2. TRBV23-1 is an open reading frame, and its role is uncertain. This CDR3 is built from 18 residues. V lost 1 base to trimming and J lost 1 base; unmatched junction nucleotides: 6. The CDR3, as DNA: TGCGCCAGCAGTCAATGGGGTACTAGCGGGGGATCCTACAATGAGCAGTTCTTC. As protein: CASSQWGTSGGSYNEQFF.

The chain couples TRBV4-1 to TRBJ2-7; maybe TRBD2 (5 bases). The CDR3 consists of 16 residues. CDR1 MGHRA and CDR2 YSYEKL come from the germline V gene. V was clipped by 1 base and J by 0 bases, with 13 bases between them. The CDR3 DNA reads as TGCGCCAGCAGCCAAGGGGTGCGGGTTAGCTCCTACGAGCAGTACTTC. Amino acids: CASSQGVRVSSYEQYF.

The chain couples TRBV18 to TRBJ2-7, with a possible D match to TRBD2 (5 bases). The germline V and J ends were trimmed by 4 bases and 1 base, with 11 bases remaining between them. CDR3 length: 14 residues. Germline V gives CDR1 KGHSH, CDR2 LQKENI. CDR3 in amino acids: CASSQAVNSYEQYF. The CDR3 DNA reads as TGTGCCAGCTCACAAGCGGTCAATTCCTACGAGCAGTACTTC.

The chain recombines TRBV14 with TRBJ2-1, with 7 bases that match TRBD2. The CDR3 covers 15 residues. The trim removed 4 bases at V and 4 bases at J, leaving 7 bases unmatched. Germline assignment: CDR1 SGHDN and CDR2 FVKESK. The CDR3 nucleotides read TGTGCCAGCAGCCGGGGACTACTGTGGTACAATGAGCAGTTCTTC. As protein: CASSRGLLWYNEQFF.

This chain links TRBV19 with TRBJ1-1; unclear D gene. This CDR3 is 15 amino acids long. Between the trimmed V and J ends, which lost 1 base and 4 bases, there was a span of 13 bases. Germline CDR1 and CDR2: LNHDA and SQIVND (reference sequence). In DNA form, the CDR3 reads TGTGCCAGTAGTATAGCAGGCCATCTGGTCACTGAAGCTTTCTTT. Translation gives CASSIAGHLVTEAFF.

The J gene is TRBJ2-3, the V gene TRBV12-5; TRBD1 matches 8 bases. The V gene's germline CDR1 is LGHNT and CDR2 FRNRAP. V shed 3 bases and J 5 bases; nucleotides not matched to a gene: 10. The CDR3 has 16 amino acids. The CDR3 is CASGLGQGANGDTQYF. The CDR3 DNA is TGTGCTAGTGGTTTAGGGCAGGGGGCGAACGGAGATACGCAGTATTTT.

This clone has just a few counts. The gene calls are TRBV6-1 and TRBJ1-2; TRBD1 might be the D (6 bases). Trimming removed 7 bases at V and 9 bases at J, with 24 bases between. CDR1 is MNHNS, CDR2 SASEGT, per germline. The CDR3 is 15 residues long. This chain's CDR3 is CASTSREGRGNSYTF. The CDR3 region has the DNA TGTGCCAGCACCTCAAGGGAGGGAAGGGGGAATAGCTACACCTTC.

The V and J genes are TRBV21-1 and TRBJ2-2; the D call of TRBD2 is as the table states it, not checked on the DNA. TRBV21-1 is flagged as a pseudogene. The CDR3 has 16 amino acids. CDR3: CASSLTKRSYTGELFF. The CDR3 DNA is TGTGCCAGCAGCTTAACGAAGAGATCGTACACCGGGGAGCTGTTTTTT.

This chain uses TRBV7-8 with TRBJ2-2; 10 bases map to TRBD1. The germline V gene encodes CDR1 SGHVS and CDR2 FQNEAQ. J was trimmed by 3 bases and V by 5 bases; bases with no gene match: 3. The CDR3 runs to 15 residues. CDR3 in amino acids: CASSRGTGDTGELFF. The DNA of the CDR3 is TGTGCCAGCAGCAGAGGGACAGGGGACACCGGGGAGCTGTTTTTT.

This clone was seen more than once but under ten times. V is TRBV14 and J is TRBJ1-6; the D gene is possibly TRBD1 (5 bases). The V end was cut by 4 bases, the J end by 9 bases, with 16 bases between. Germline V gene data show CDR1 as SGHDN and CDR2 as FVKESK. The CDR3 spans 15 residues. This CDR3 reads CASSPRGGLGSPLHF. Here the CDR3 DNA reads TGTGCCAGCAGCCCCCGGGGCGGGCTCGGTTCACCCCTCCACTTT.